This TCR beta chain is from a study of shared clonotypes between healthy human individuals. Turning to the study itself: Three plates were used per donor for CD4 naive, three for CD4 memory, two for CD8 naive and one for CD8 memory. Study results and caveats: An anticipated effect of sequencing depth on clonotype sharing among donors was recognized.

Comments on this clone: The antigen is not known.

The germline CDR1 and CDR2 sequences are SEHNR and FQNEAQ (reference sequence). The CDR3 runs to 15 residues. V was pared by 0 bases and J by 8 bases, with 4 bases of the junction left unmatched. An assay was performed, and its level was deep. It was about 190 ng DNA, approximately 30,000 T cell genomes, that sorted-subset replicate PCRs used. TCRdb's table, derived via immunoSEQ multiplex PCR, lists solely in-frame clones and lacks some. The table lists some 2.4 million clones, roughly 93% of them singletons. The chain has TRBV7-9 and TRBJ1-4, with TRBD1 identical over 9 bases. Sequencing input: naive CD4+ T cells from PBMCs. Sample subset: CD45RA+ positively selected. This clonotype was obtained from a man aged 18-30 years in good health. Some clones in this sample may be carry-over from other donors' samples. The CDR3 region is CASSLAGQGFEKLFF. The CDR3 DNA sequence: TGTGCCAGCAGCTTAGCAGGACAGGGGTTCGAAAAACTGTTTTTT.